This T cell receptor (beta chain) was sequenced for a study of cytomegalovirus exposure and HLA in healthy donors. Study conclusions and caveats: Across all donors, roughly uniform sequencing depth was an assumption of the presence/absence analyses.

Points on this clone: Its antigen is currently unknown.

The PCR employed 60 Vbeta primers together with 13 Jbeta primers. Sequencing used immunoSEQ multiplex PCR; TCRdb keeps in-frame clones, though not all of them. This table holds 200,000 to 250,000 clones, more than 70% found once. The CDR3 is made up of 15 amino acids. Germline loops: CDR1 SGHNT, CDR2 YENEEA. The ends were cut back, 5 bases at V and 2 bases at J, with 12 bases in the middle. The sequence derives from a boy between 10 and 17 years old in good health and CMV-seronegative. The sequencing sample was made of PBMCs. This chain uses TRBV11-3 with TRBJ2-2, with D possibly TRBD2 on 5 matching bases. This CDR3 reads CASSRERENTGELFF. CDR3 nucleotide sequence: TGTGCCAGCAGCCGTGAGAGGGAAAACACCGGGGAGCTGTTTTTT.